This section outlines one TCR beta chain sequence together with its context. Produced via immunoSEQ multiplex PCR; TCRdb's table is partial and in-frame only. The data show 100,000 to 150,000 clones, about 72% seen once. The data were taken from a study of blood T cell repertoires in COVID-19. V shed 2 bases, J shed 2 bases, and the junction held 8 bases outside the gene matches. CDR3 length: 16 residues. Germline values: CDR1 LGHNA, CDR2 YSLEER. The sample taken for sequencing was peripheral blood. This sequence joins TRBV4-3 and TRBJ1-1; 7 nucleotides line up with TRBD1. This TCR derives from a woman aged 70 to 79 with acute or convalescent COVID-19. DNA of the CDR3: TGCGCCAGCAGCCAAAATACCGGGACAGCAAACACTGAAGCTTTCTTT. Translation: CASSQNTGTANTEAFF.